One and the same sample provided the 13 T cell receptor beta chains below, sequenced in a study of blood T cell repertoires in COVID-19. Repertoires were generated with immunoSEQ multiplex PCR, while TCRdb's copy carries only in-frame clones and drops some. The repertoire has about 220,000 clones, 70% to 85% of them found once; the top ten carry 3% to 4%. Material: PBMCs or T cells enriched from blood (not recorded which). The receptors stem from a woman aged 55-70 years who had recovered from COVID-19.

The chain employs TRBV12-3 or TRBV12-4 and TRBJ1-1, with D maybe TRBD1 (6 bases). CDR3 length: 13 residues. The V end lost 10 bases, the J end lost 1 base, and 13 bases lay between the germline ends. The CDR3 region has the DNA TGTGCCATCTGGACAGAGGAGAACACTGAAGCTTTCTTT. This codes for CAIWTEENTEAFF.

In its sample, this clone was seen a few times. The chain joins TRBV6-5 to TRBJ2-7, with 8 bases aligning to TRBD2. Germline CDR1 and CDR2: MNHEY and SVGAGI. CDR3 length: 14 residues. Germline trimming cut 6 bases from V and 3 bases from J; bases unmatched to any gene: 7. CDR3 region: CASSPGLGFYEQYF. Written as DNA, the CDR3 is TGTGCCAGCAGCCCGGGACTAGGGTTCTACGAGCAGTACTTC.

J is TRBJ1-1 and V is TRBV19; D gene ambiguous. The germline gives CDR1 LNHDA, CDR2 SQIVND (reference sequence). The V end lost 7 bases, the J end lost 0 bases, and 9 bases lay between the germline ends. The CDR3 covers 13 residues. The CDR3 protein is CASKRHLNTEAFF. For the CDR3, the DNA is TGTGCCAGTAAGAGACATTTGAACACTGAAGCTTTCTTT.

Points on this clone: An end of the junction does not agree with germline; a read error may underlie this. The rearrangement links TRBV2 to TRBJ2-4; 11 nucleotides match TRBD2. Germline values: CDR1 SNHLY, CDR2 FYNNEI. This CDR3 is 14 amino acids long. CDR3 sequence: CASSVNSGGAGTDF. For the CDR3, the DNA is TGTGCCAGCAGTGTCAATAGCGGGGGGGCTGGGACGGACTTC.

The J gene is TRBJ2-1, the V gene TRBV7-2; D not certain. The CDR3 is made up of 14 amino acids. In germline, CDR1 is SGHTA, CDR2 FQGNSA. Trimming removed 0 bases at V and 6 bases at J, with 9 bases between. The chain's CDR3 is CASSLAARRNEQFF. DNA of the CDR3: TGTGCCAGCAGCTTAGCGGCTAGACGCAATGAGCAGTTCTTC.

This chain connects TRBV30 to TRBJ2-1; 9 nucleotides agree with TRBD1. There are 12 residues in the CDR3. Per the germline V gene, CDR1 is GTSNPN and CDR2 is SVGIG (reference sequence). V lost 2 bases to trimming and J lost 9 bases; unmatched junction nucleotides: 2. CDR3 amino acids: CAWSSQGAEQFF. In DNA, the CDR3 is TGTGCCTGGAGTTCACAGGGGGCTGAGCAGTTCTTC.

The gene calls are TRBV7-9 and TRBJ1-4, with TRBD1 matching over 9 bases. Germline V lookup: CDR1 SEHNR, CDR2 FQNEAQ (reference sequence). CDR3 length: 16 amino acids. J lost 8 bases, V lost 5 bases, and 12 bases had no gene match. CDR3 sequence (DNA): TGTGCCAGCAGCAGGGCCGGGACAGGGATGGGAGAAAAACTGTTTTTT. Translated, it gives CASSRAGTGMGEKLFF.

The gene calls are TRBV9 and TRBJ2-7, with TRBD1 matching over 9 bases. Germline V gene lookup returns CDR1 SGDLS and CDR2 YYNGEE. J lost 5 bases, V lost 1 base, and 7 bases had no gene match. The CDR3 extends over 15 amino acids. The CDR3 protein is CASSVSGQGYHEQYF. The CDR3 DNA follows: TGTGCCAGCAGCGTATCGGGACAGGGCTACCACGAGCAGTACTTC.

V gene TRBV25-1 combines with J gene TRBJ2-5; possibly TRBD1 for D (5 bases). From germline, CDR1 is MGHDK and CDR2 SYGVNS. V was trimmed by 5 bases and J by 4 bases, leaving 17 bases between them. The CDR3 runs 15 residues. The CDR3 here is CASSTPQGLGETQYF. The CDR3 nucleotides are TGTGCCAGCAGTACCCCCCAGGGTCTGGGAGAGACCCAGTACTTC.

The chain recombines TRBV11-2 with TRBJ1-2; D not certain. The CDR3 runs 17 residues. Germline V gives CDR1 SGHAT, CDR2 FQNNGV. Trimming shortened V by 5 bases and J by 0 bases, and 19 bases separated the two germline ends. The CDR3 spells CASSRGSMGMANYGYTF. DNA for the CDR3: TGTGCCAGCAGCCGGGGTTCGATGGGGATGGCTAACTATGGCTACACCTTC. Full variable domain (remainder filled in from reference TRBV11-2 and TRBJ1-2): EAGVAQSPRYKIIEKRQSVAFWCNPISGHATLYWYQQILGQGPKLLIQFQNNGVVDDSQLPKDRFSAERLKGVDSTLKIQPAKLEDSAVYLCASSRGSMGMANYGYTFGSGTRLTVV.

This sequence joins TRBV7-9 and TRBJ2-1, with unresolved D. Germline V lookup: CDR1 SEHNR, CDR2 FQNEAQ (reference sequence). CDR3 length: 14 amino acids. V lost 0 bases and J lost 4, with 7 bases in between. The CDR3 sequence: CASSLAGVYNEQFF. The DNA for the CDR3 is TGTGCCAGCAGCTTAGCGGGCGTTTACAATGAGCAGTTCTTC. Based on the CDR3 plus reference TRBV7-9 and TRBJ2-1, the full variable domain is DTGVSQNPRHKITKRGQNVTFRCDPISEHNRLYWYRQTLGQGPEFLTYFQNEAQLEKSRLLSDRFSAERPKGSFSTLEIQRTEQGDSAMYLCASSLAGVYNEQFFGPGTRLTVL.

The chain uses TRBV24-1 and TRBJ1-3, with 7 bases that match TRBD1. CDR1 KGHDR and CDR2 SFDVKD come from the germline V gene. V lost 4 bases and J lost 8; bases outside the gene matches: 7. The CDR3 totals 14 residues. This CDR3 reads CATSEPDRPDTIYF. The CDR3 DNA follows: TGTGCCACCAGTGAACCGGACAGGCCGGACACCATATATTTT.

The chain joins TRBV4-3 to TRBJ2-2; TRBD1 matches at 7 bases. V was clipped by 0 bases and J by 3 bases; unmatched bases: 4. Germline V gene lookup returns CDR1 LGHNA and CDR2 YSLEER. This CDR3 comprises 16 residues. The CDR3 nucleotides read TGCGCCAGCAGCCAAGACACAGGGGCTTACACCGGGGAGCTGTTTTTT. Its translation: CASSQDTGAYTGELFF.